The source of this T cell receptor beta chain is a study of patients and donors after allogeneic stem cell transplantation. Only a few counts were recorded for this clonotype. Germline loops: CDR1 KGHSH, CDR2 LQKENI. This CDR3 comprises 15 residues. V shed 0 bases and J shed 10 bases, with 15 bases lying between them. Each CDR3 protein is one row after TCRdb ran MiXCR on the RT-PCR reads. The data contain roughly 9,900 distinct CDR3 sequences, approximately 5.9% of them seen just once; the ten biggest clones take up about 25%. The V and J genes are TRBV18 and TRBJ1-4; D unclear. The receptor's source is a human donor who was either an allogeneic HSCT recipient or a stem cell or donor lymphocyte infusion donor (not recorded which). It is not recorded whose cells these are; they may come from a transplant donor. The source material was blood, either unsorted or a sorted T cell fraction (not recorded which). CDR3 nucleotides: TGTGCCAGCTCACCACCTCCAGGCCCCCAAGGAAAACTGTTTTTT. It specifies CASSPPPGPQGKLFF.